What follows are 17 T cell receptor beta chains derived from one specimen sequenced in a study of radiotherapy plus CTLA-4 blockade in lung cancer. The assay was immunoSEQ multiplex PCR, and TCRdb's table has in-frame clones only and misses some. The sample shows some 50,000 clones, around 69% of them seen only once. The specimen was peripheral blood, collected from a patient treated with radiotherapy plus ipilimumab. These receptors were collected from a human donor with non-small cell lung cancer who had stable disease on radiotherapy plus ipilimumab.

The V call is TRBV5-1, the J call TRBJ1-1, with TRBD1 as a possible D gene (5 bases). Germline-derived CDR1 and CDR2 are SGHRS and YFSETQ. This CDR3 spans 14 amino acids. Trimming stripped 0 bases from V and 0 bases from J, with 6 bases between. In nucleotides, the CDR3 is TGCGCCAGCAGCTTGGACAGGATGAACACTGAAGCTTTCTTT. Protein product: CASSLDRMNTEAFF.

The CDR3 region is CASRMTEFVSTEAFF. For the CDR3, the DNA is TGTGCCAGCAGGATGACAGAGTTTGTGAGCACTGAAGCTTTCTTT. The chain carries TRBV6-5 and TRBJ1-1, with D possibly TRBD1 on 5 matching bases. V dropped 6 bases and J dropped 4 bases, with 18 bases sitting between them. Germline V gives CDR1 MNHEY, CDR2 SVGAGI. This CDR3 is 15 amino acids long.

The J gene is TRBJ1-1, the V gene TRBV6-5; D may be TRBD1 (5 bases). Trimming cost V 4 bases and J 0 bases, with 12 bases left between them. Germline CDR1 is MNHEY and CDR2 is SVGAGI. The CDR3 is made up of 15 amino acids. CDR3 sequence: CASSWDRVVNTEAFF. CDR3 DNA: TGTGCCAGCAGTTGGGACCGAGTGGTGAACACTGAAGCTTTCTTT.

The V and J genes are TRBV2 and TRBJ2-5; possibly TRBD1 or TRBD2 for D (5 bases each). This CDR3 has 13 amino acids. V was shortened by 6 bases and J by 5 bases, with 13 bases between the two germline ends. The germline V gene has CDR1 SNHLY and CDR2 FYNNEI. CDR3 nucleotides: TGTGCCAGCAGGACTCAGGGAGCGGAGACCCAGTACTTC. This gives the protein CASRTQGAETQYF.

CDR3 sequence: CAWSVGQGRQPQHF. CDR3 DNA sequence: TGTGCCTGGAGTGTAGGACAGGGACGTCAGCCCCAGCATTTT. The chain employs TRBV30 and TRBJ1-5; 8 bases are shared with TRBD1. CDR1 is GTSNPN and CDR2 is SVGIG in the germline V gene (reference sequence). The CDR3 length is 14 residues. With V trimmed by 0 bases and J by 6 bases, 4 bases remained unmatched.

Here the CDR3 reads CASSFNGGGDTQYF. The CDR3 bases are TGTGCCAGCAGTTTCAATGGAGGGGGGGATACGCAGTATTTT. The chain recombines TRBV27 with TRBJ2-3; D is possibly TRBD1 or TRBD2 (6 bases each). The CDR3 has 14 residues. V lost 3 bases and J 6 bases, leaving 13 bases between the germline ends. Per germline, CDR1 MNHEY and CDR2 SMNVEV (reference sequence).

V gene TRBV7-7 combines with J gene TRBJ2-3; 8 nucleotides line up with TRBD1. The V and J ends lost 1 base and 5 bases, in that order; junction bases with no gene match: 5. This CDR3 contains 15 residues. Germline CDR1 is SSHAT and CDR2 is FNYEAQ (reference sequence). This CDR3 is CASSLGQGAGDTQYF. CDR3 DNA sequence: TGTGCCAGCAGCTTAGGGCAGGGGGCGGGAGATACGCAGTATTTT.

The chain is built from TRBV2 and TRBJ1-3; the match to TRBD1 covers 7 bases. The CDR3 is 14 amino acids. CDR1 is SNHLY and CDR2 is FYNNEI in the germline V gene. With V trimmed by 6 bases and J by 8 bases, 10 bases remained unmatched. Here the CDR3 reads CASSAGTGADTIYF. CDR3 nucleotide sequence: TGTGCCAGCAGCGCTGGTACAGGGGCGGACACCATATATTTT. The full variable domain, its missing parts supplied by reference TRBV2 and TRBJ1-3, is EPEVTQTPSHQVTQMGQEVILRCVPISNHLYFYWYRQILGQKVEFLVSFYNNEISEKSEIFDDQFSVERPDGSNFTLKIRSTKLEDSAMYFCASSAGTGADTIYFGEGSWLTVV.

This rearrangement joins TRBV6-6 to TRBJ2-3; 12 bases map to TRBD2. The CDR3 covers 15 residues. The V gene's germline CDR1 is MNHNY and CDR2 SVGAGI (reference sequence). Germline trimming cut 4 bases from V and 4 bases from J; bases unmatched to any gene: 3. CDR3 DNA sequence: TGTGCCAGCAGTTCTAGCGGGGGGGTTGCAGATACGCAGTATTTT. Its protein product is CASSSSGGVADTQYF.

The chain uses TRBV25-1 and TRBJ1-6; D is uncertain. The V gene's germline CDR1 is MGHDK and CDR2 SYGVNS. CDR3 size: 15 residues. V lost 6 bases to trimming and J lost 1 base, with 10 bases between them. The chain's CDR3 is CASRGRASYNSPLHF. The CDR3 DNA reads TGTGCCAGCAGGGGGAGGGCATCCTATAATTCACCCCTCCACTTT.

The chain carries TRBV19 and TRBJ1-2, with TRBD1 as a possible D gene (5 bases). Trimming removed 5 bases at V and 1 base at J, with 8 bases between. This CDR3 region has 13 residues. CDR1 is LNHDA and CDR2 is SQIVND in the germline V gene (reference sequence). The CDR3 DNA follows: TGTGCCAGTAGTGCGACAGTTAACTATGGCTACACCTTC. Its protein is CASSATVNYGYTF. Full variable domain (missing parts from reference TRBV19 and TRBJ1-2): DGGITQSPKYLFRKEGQNVTLSCEQNLNHDAMYWYRQDPGQGLRLIYYSQIVNDFQKGDIAEGYSVSREKKESFPLTVTSAQKNPTAFYLCASSATVNYGYTFGSGTRLTVV.

This clone was seen more than once but under ten times. The V gene is TRBV9, the J gene TRBJ1-2; D gene uncertain. The CDR3 runs 12 residues. Germline V gene sequence: CDR1 SGDLS, CDR2 YYNGEE. V was cut by 0 bases and J by 5 bases, with 5 bases left in between. As DNA, the CDR3 is TGTGCCAGCAGCGTAGGGATTTATGGCTACACCTTC. It translates to CASSVGIYGYTF.

In this sample, this clone turned up once. The chain joins TRBV29-1 to TRBJ2-4; D uncertain. The CDR3 is made up of 13 amino acids. Trimming stripped 7 bases from V and 0 bases from J, with 10 bases between. Per the germline V gene, CDR1 is SQVTM and CDR2 is ANQGSEA. CDR3 in amino acids: CSGIELAKNIQYF. The CDR3 nucleotides are TGCAGCGGCATAGAGCTAGCCAAAAACATTCAGTACTTC.

The chain employs TRBV27 and TRBJ2-7; TRBD1 matches 8 bases. V lost 2 bases, J lost 3 bases, and 3 bases stayed unmatched. CDR1 is MNHEY, CDR2 SMNVEV, per germline (reference sequence). The CDR3 is 14 amino acids. CDR3 sequence: CASSLTGGRYEQYF. CDR3 nucleotides: TGTGCCAGCAGTTTAACAGGGGGACGCTACGAGCAGTACTTC.

Here the CDR3 reads CAWSAGDSIQPQHF. Written as DNA, the CDR3 is TGTGCCTGGAGTGCCGGAGACTCAATACAGCCCCAGCATTTT. The chain joins TRBV30 to TRBJ1-5; no clear D. In germline, CDR1 is GTSNPN, CDR2 SVGIG (reference sequence). V lost 1 base to trimming and J lost 7 bases, with 14 bases between them. The CDR3 is 14 residues long.

This clone has a single count. This CDR3 is CASSSGPGGVYGYTF. The DNA for the CDR3 is TGTGCCAGTAGTTCGGGCCCCGGCGGGGTCTATGGCTACACCTTC. J is TRBJ1-2 and V is TRBV19, with no clear D. CDR1 is LNHDA, CDR2 SQIVND, per germline (reference sequence). Trimming took 5 bases from V and 4 from J, leaving 17 bases between them. The CDR3 covers 15 residues.

This clone was detected a few times. This chain uses TRBV14 with TRBJ1-6, with D unclear. Germline V CDR1 and CDR2: SGHDN, FVKESK. CDR3 size: 13 residues. Trimming took off 0 bases at V and 9 bases at J, with 6 bases between the two ends. DNA for the CDR3: TGTGCCAGCAGCCAAGAACAGTTTTCACCCCTCCACTTT. Its protein is CASSQEQFSPLHF.